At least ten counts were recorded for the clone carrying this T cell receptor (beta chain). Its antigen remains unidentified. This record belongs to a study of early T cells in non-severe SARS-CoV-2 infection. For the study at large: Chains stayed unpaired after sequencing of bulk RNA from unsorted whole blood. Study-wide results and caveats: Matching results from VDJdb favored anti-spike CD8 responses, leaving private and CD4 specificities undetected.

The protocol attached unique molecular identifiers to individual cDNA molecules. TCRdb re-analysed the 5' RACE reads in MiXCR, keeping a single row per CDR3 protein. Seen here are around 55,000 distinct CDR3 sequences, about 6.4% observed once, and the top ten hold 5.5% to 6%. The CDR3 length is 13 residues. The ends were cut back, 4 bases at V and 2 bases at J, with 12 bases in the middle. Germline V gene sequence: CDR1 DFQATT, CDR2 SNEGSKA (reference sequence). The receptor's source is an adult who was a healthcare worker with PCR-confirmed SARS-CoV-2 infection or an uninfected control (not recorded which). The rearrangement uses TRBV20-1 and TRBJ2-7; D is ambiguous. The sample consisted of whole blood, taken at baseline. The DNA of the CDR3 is TGCAGTGCTACTGTCGCCGAGGCCTACGAGCAGTACTTC. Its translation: CSATVAEAYEQYF.